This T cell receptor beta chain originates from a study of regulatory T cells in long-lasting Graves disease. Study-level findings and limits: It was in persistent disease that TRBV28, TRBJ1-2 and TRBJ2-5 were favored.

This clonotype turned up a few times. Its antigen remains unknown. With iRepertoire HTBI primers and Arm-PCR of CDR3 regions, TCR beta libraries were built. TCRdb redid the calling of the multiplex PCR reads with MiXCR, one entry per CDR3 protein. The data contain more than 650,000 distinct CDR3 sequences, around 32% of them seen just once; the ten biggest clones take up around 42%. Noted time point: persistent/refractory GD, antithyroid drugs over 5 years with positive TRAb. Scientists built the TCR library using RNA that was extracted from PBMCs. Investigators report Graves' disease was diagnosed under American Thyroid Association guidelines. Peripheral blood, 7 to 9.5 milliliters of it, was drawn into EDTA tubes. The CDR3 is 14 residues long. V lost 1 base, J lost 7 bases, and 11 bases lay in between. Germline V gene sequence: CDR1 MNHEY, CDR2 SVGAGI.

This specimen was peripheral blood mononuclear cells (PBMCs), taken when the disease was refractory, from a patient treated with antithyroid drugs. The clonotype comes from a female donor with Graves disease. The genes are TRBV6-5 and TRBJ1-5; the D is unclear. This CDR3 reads CASSYYEGGQPQHF. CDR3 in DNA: TGTGCCAGCAGTTACTACGAGGGAGGGCAGCCCCAGCATTTT.